This T cell receptor (beta chain) originates from a study of blood T cell repertoires in COVID-19. Across the whole study: Acute and convalescent COVID-19 specimens originated in the United States, Italy and Spain. PBMCs, B-cell-depleted T cells, or T cells were the source of the cDNA or gDNA that made up the material.

Germline V lookup: CDR1 MNHEY, CDR2 SMNVEV (reference sequence). V trimming: 7 bases; J trimming: 9 bases; junction bases outside the gene matches: 12. CDR3 size: 15 residues. Authors' data handling: Amplified reference gene primers provided the basis for estimating nucleated cell counts. Method: immunoSEQ multiplex PCR; TCRdb's copy keeps in-frame clones and lacks some. D and trimming come from the DNA, and the V and J calls and clone size come from that table. Seen here are around 200,000 clones, 80% to 90% observed once, and the top ten hold 0.8% to 1%. The chain uses TRBV27 and TRBJ1-6, with TRBD1 identical over 7 bases. Sequencing was carried out using peripheral blood. This clonotype was obtained from a woman aged 18-30 years who had recovered from COVID-19. CDR3: CASTEKRQGVSPLHF. CDR3 bases: TGTGCCAGCACCGAGAAACGGCAGGGGGTTTCACCCCTCCACTTT.